This TCR beta chain comes out of a study of T cell changes during pregnancy in multiple sclerosis. The CDR3 loop spans 17 amino acids. Deletions cut 3 bases from V and 0 bases from J, with 16 bases between. CDR1 and CDR2 (germline): SGHRS, YFSETQ. The table came from immunoSEQ multiplex PCR; TCRdb's copy has only in-frame clones and leaves some out. This repertoire shows about 120,000 clones, under 95% found once; its top ten account for approximately 6.2%. The receptor comes from a female donor with multiple sclerosis, enrolled in a pregnancy study. Sequences were derived from peripheral blood, sampled before pregnancy. The chain uses TRBV5-1 and TRBJ2-1; D perhaps matches TRBD2 (6 bases). In nucleotides, the CDR3 is TGCGCCAGCAGCTCCGGGGTAGCGGTCGGCTCCTACAATGAGCAGTTCTTC. Protein: CASSSGVAVGSYNEQFF.